Listed below are T cell receptor beta chains from one sample, sequenced in a study of cytomegalovirus exposure and HLA in healthy donors. Clones were read by immunoSEQ multiplex PCR, and TCRdb kept only the in-frame ones, dropping some. This table holds 200,000 to 250,000 clones, roughly 68% found once. The source material was PBMCs. Source of these receptors: a middle-aged man in good health and CMV-seropositive. Both conserved end residues are part of each CDR3. D genes are given only for firm matches. Expanded clones get a size class; other rows say once, few or many, or leave the size out.

d_call j_call v_call clone_size cdr3_aa cdr3_nt
NA TRBJ1-4 TRBV7-9 NA CASSTLQGEKLFF TGTGCCAGCAGCACCCTCCAGGGGGAAAAACTGTTTTTT
TRBD2 TRBJ2-1 TRBV29-1 few CSVEDPGTSIYEQFF TGCAGCGTTGAAGATCCCGGGACTAGCATCTATGAGCAGTTCTTC
TRBD2 TRBJ2-5 TRBV7-6 NA CASSPTGAGGGETQYF TGTGCCAGCAGCCCCACGGGAGCGGGGGGGGGAGAGACCCAGTACTTC
NA TRBJ1-3 TRBV21-1 NA CASSKDGVSPGGGWGNTIYF TGTGCCAGCAGCAAAGACGGGGTGTCCCCAGGGGGCGGTTGGGGAAACACCATATATTTT
NA TRBJ2-5 TRBV9 NA CASSVVEGAGTQYF TGTGCCAGCAGCGTAGTGGAGGGGGCTGGGACCCAGTACTTC
TRBD1 TRBJ1-6 TRBV5-1 NA CASSLFGGTVNSPLHF TGCGCCAGCAGCTTGTTCGGCGGGACAGTTAATTCACCCCTCCACTTT
NA TRBJ1-3 TRBV15 NA CATSRGQPSGNTIYF TGTGCCACCAGCAGAGGACAGCCCTCTGGAAACACCATATATTTT
NA TRBJ1-2 TRBV6-1 few CASSDLRGYGYTF TGTGCCAGCAGTGACCTCAGGGGCTATGGCTACACCTTC
TRBD1 TRBJ1-4 TRBV10-3 NA CAISEFDRGTNEKLFF TGTGCCATCAGTGAGTTCGACAGGGGGACTAATGAAAAACTGTTTTTT
NA TRBJ2-5 TRBV7-9 NA CASSSRDTLRETQYF TGTGCCAGCAGCTCCCGGGACACCCTTCGGGAGACCCAGTACTTC
NA TRBJ1-4 TRBV5-1 NA CASSPMERVTNEKLFF TGCGCCAGCAGCCCGATGGAGAGGGTGACTAATGAAAAACTGTTTTTT
NA TRBJ1-5 TRBV27 NA CASSLLPGLDQPQHF TGTGCCAGCAGTTTGTTGCCAGGGTTGGATCAGCCCCAGCATTTT
TRBD1 TRBJ2-7 TRBV28 NA CASSRTGGSYEQYF TGTGCCAGCAGTCGGACAGGGGGCTCCTACGAGCAGTACTTC
TRBD1 TRBJ2-7 TRBV5-6 NA CASSYRTGTYEQYF TGTGCCAGCAGCTATCGGACAGGGACCTACGAGCAGTACTTC
NA TRBJ2-5 TRBV10-3 few CAISEGGTVQETQYF TGTGCCATCAGTGAGGGAGGGACAGTTCAAGAGACCCAGTACTTC
TRBD1 TRBJ1-1 TRBV15 few CASRAGGTEAFF TGTGCCTCAAGGGCAGGGGGCACTGAAGCTTTCTTT
TRBD2 TRBJ2-1 TRBV5-4 NA CASSWGLAGGPGNEQFF TGTGCCAGCAGCTGGGGACTAGCGGGGGGGCCTGGGAATGAGCAGTTCTTC
NA TRBJ2-7 TRBV10-3 NA CAISGMGEHSYEQYF TGTGCCATCAGTGGGATGGGAGAACACTCCTACGAGCAGTACTTC
TRBD1 TRBJ2-1 TRBV6-6 NA CASRQKGQGYNEQFF TGTGCCAGCAGGCAAAAGGGACAGGGCTACAATGAGCAGTTCTTC
TRBD1 TRBJ1-5 TRBV19 NA CASSIEGLQGYSNQPQHF TGTGCCAGTAGTATAGAGGGCCTACAGGGGTATAGCAATCAGCCCCAGCATTTT
TRBD1 TRBJ2-3 TRBV2 NA CASSEEGAIILRTDTQYF TGTGCCAGCAGTGAAGAGGGGGCGATCATATTGAGGACAGATACGCAGTATTTT
NA TRBJ1-4 TRBV19 NA CASSISRVAEKLFF TGTGCCAGTAGTATTTCCAGGGTGGCAGAAAAACTGTTTTTT
TRBD1 TRBJ1-1 TRBV5-5 NA CASSLLTGSGMNTEAFF TGTGCCAGCAGCTTATTGACAGGGTCGGGGATGAACACTGAAGCTTTCTTT
TRBD1 TRBJ2-7 TRBV4-2 NA CASSPQGQSEQYF TGTGCCAGCAGCCCGCAGGGACAGAGCGAGCAGTACTTC
NA TRBJ1-2 TRBV7-9 once CASSTRQANYGYTF TGTGCCAGCAGCACCCGACAGGCTAACTATGGCTACACCTTC
TRBD2 TRBJ2-7 TRBV7-8 NA CASSLVSGVAYEQYF TGTGCCAGCAGCTTGGTGAGCGGGGTTGCCTACGAGCAGTACTTC
TRBD1 TRBJ2-7 TRBV7-2 NA CASSLGQGFYEQYF TGTGCCAGCAGCCTGGGACAGGGTTTCTACGAGCAGTACTTC
TRBD1 TRBJ2-1 TRBV7-7 NA CASSLGTGSYNEQFF TGTGCCAGCAGCTTAGGGACAGGCTCCTACAATGAGCAGTTCTTC
TRBD1 TRBJ2-2 TRBV5-1 NA CASYRTGRTGELFF TGCGCCAGCTACCGGACAGGGCGTACCGGGGAGCTGTTTTTT
TRBD2 TRBJ2-7 TRBV12-5 NA CASGGAGTTLPRSYEQYF TGTGCTAGTGGTGGTGCCGGGACTACTCTTCCCCGGTCGTACGAGCAGTACTTC
NA TRBJ2-7 TRBV6-6 NA CASSPRQSSYEQYF TGTGCCAGCAGTCCAAGACAGAGCTCCTACGAGCAGTACTTC
NA TRBJ2-5 TRBV4-1 few CASSHRAVDPQETQYF TGCGCCAGCAGCCACCGCGCCGTAGATCCCCAAGAGACCCAGTACTTC
TRBD1 TRBJ2-3 TRBV9 NA CASSVGGGWTGATDTQYF TGTGCCAGCAGCGTAGGTGGGGGGTGGACAGGGGCCACAGATACGCAGTATTTT
NA TRBJ1-2 TRBV28 NA CATVGVDYGYTF TGTGCCACCGTCGGGGTCGACTATGGCTACACCTTC
NA TRBJ2-7 TRBV6-6 few CASSSSRDEQYF TGTGCCAGCAGTTCATCGAGGGACGAGCAGTACTTC
NA TRBJ2-1 TRBV2 once CASSEGREYNEQFF TGTGCCAGCAGTGAAGGCAGGGAATACAATGAGCAGTTCTTC
NA TRBJ2-2 TRBV9 NA CASSVRGINTGELFF TGTGCCAGCAGCGTACGGGGGATTAACACCGGGGAGCTGTTTTTT
TRBD1 TRBJ2-3 TRBV4-3 NA CASSQDGDRGLGDTQYF TGCGCCAGCAGCCAAGACGGTGACAGGGGGCTCGGAGATACGCAGTATTTT
NA TRBJ1-1 TRBV6-5 NA CASSSGQFIPEAFF TGTGCCAGCAGTTCTGGACAGTTTATCCCTGAAGCTTTCTTT
NA TRBJ2-2 TRBV7-9 NA CASSSPRNRVPATGELFF TGTGCCAGCAGCTCCCCCCGGAACAGGGTTCCGGCCACCGGGGAGCTGTTTTTT
TRBD1 TRBJ1-2 TRBV6-5 NA CASGPTGARGYTF TGTGCCAGCGGTCCGACAGGGGCCAGGGGCTACACCTTC
NA TRBJ1-1 TRBV18 NA CASSQSGANTEAFF TGTGCCAGCTCACAGTCAGGGGCCAACACTGAAGCTTTCTTT
NA TRBJ1-1 TRBV4-1 NA CANSPQLRGIMNTEAFF TGCGCCAACAGCCCCCAGTTACGGGGGATAATGAACACTGAAGCTTTCTTT